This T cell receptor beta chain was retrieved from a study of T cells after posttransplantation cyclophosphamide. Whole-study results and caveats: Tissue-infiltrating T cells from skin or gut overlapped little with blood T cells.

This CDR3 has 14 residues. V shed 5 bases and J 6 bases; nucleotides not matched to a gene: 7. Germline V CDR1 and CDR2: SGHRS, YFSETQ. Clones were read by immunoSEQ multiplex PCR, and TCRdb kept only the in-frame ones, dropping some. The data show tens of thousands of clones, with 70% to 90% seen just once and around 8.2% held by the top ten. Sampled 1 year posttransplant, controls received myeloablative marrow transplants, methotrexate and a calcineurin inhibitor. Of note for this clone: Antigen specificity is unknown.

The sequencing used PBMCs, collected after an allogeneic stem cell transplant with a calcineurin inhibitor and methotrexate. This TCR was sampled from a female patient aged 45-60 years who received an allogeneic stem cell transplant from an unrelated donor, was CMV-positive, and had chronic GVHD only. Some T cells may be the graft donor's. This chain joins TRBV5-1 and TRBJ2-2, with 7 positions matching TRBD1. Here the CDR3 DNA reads TGCGCCAGCAGTAGGGACAGTGCCCCCGGGGAGCTGTTTTTT. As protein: CASSRDSAPGELFF.